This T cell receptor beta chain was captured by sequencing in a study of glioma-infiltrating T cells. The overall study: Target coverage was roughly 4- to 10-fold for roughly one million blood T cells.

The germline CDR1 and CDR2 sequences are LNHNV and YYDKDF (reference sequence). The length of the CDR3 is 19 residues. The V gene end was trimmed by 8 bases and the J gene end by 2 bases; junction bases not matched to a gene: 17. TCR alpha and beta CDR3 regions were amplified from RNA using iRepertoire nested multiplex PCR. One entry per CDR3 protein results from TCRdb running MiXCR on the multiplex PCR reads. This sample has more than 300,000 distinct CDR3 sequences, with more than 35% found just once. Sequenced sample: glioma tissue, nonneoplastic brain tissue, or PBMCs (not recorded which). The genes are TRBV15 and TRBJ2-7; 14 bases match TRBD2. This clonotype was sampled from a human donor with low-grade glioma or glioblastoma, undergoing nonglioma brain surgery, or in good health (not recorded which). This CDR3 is CATRPRTGLAGDPPYEQYF. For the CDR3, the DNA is TGTGCCACCCGCCCTCGAACGGGACTAGCGGGAGACCCCCCCTACGAGCAGTACTTC.